This TCR beta chain was sequenced for a study of shared clonotypes between healthy human individuals (TCRdb year 2020). Looking at the study overall: The cohort comprised two women and a few men aged 18 to 49 years. To estimate repertoire size and how much clonotype sharing occurs between individuals, the study deeply sequenced the blood TCR repertoires of roughly 5 healthy adults. To increase sequencing depth and limit assay-specific biases, TCR repertoire library preparation and sequencing were carried out by different laboratories using diverse techniques. Between about 0.94 and 8.9 billion PBMCs per donor were obtained by leukapheresis.

The donors were healthy, HIV-negative adults who had no recently reported acute infections or vaccinations. Only Caucasian adults living in Nashville, Tennessee, USA were represented among the donors. For unsorted samples, about 90 million PBMCs were counted, and genomic DNA was extracted using the QIAamp DNA Blood Mini kit. After blood collection by leukapheresis, PBMCs were isolated using Ficoll-Histopaque density gradient centrifugation and then cryopreserved in the vapor phase of liquid nitrogen. This clone was observed many times. Which antigen it targets is not known. No much larger clonotype is one base removed from it; base qualities were not supplied. Using the deep immunoSEQ assay, multiplex PCR amplified TCR CDR3 regions from genomic DNA. Extracted genomic DNA from each cell subset was distributed evenly across all wells of several immunoSEQ 96-well plates, and each plate was treated as a replicate. For unsorted PBMC, each replicate PCR was loaded with 250 to 300 ng genomic DNA, equivalent to 25,000 to 35,000 T cell genomes. Ten immunoSEQ deep assay plates were used to sequence unsorted PBMC genomic DNA. The purified libraries were quantified using a Qubit 3.0 fluorometer, sized with a Bioanalyzer 2100, and then quantified again using the KAPA Library Quantification kit. Each immunoSEQ 96-well plate was sequenced on its own single-read 150-cycle Illumina NextSeq 550 flow cell. As for the authors' bioinformatics: Because the immunoSEQ output held only junctional sequences and lacked quality scores, the filtering could not match the filtering applied to full-length reads. Sequences were annotated with PyIR, a Python wrapper for IgBLAST v1.9, and V/J genes and CDR3 were assigned using IMGT germline references. Any read was removed if the V/J assignment was weak (E-value above 1e-6), the CDR3 was missing, or the read contained stop codons, out-of-frame junctions, or ambiguous translated residues. V3J clonotypes were defined as sequences sharing the same inferred V gene, J gene, and CDR3 amino acid sequence. The percentage overlap between two repertoires was calculated by dividing the number of shared unique clonotypes by the size of the smaller repertoire. Richness of each repertoire was evaluated using RTK rarefaction, the Chao1 estimator, and Recon v2.1 estimates of unobserved clonotypes. What TCRdb holds here is the immuneACCESS table cut down to in-frame rearrangements. Part of the clones is not present; checked against another copy, under half of the missing clones reflect an unresolved V gene, and the others are unexplained. D and trimming were read from the DNA, whereas the V and J calls and clone size are those reported in that table. The sample table holds about 96,000 clones, of which approximately 51% were seen once. Of the sample, roughly 16% is held by the ten largest clones.

Study-level results and caveats: Sampling was restricted to blood, and TCR repertoires in tissues likely differ from the TCR repertoires found in blood. Because the study included a small number of donors, the genetic and exposure-history diversity represented was limited. Pairwise subsampling led to the expectation that sequencing depth would affect the degree of clonotype sharing among donors.

The origin of this receptor is a woman aged 40 to 50 in good health. Some clones in this sample may be carry-over from other donors' samples. The sequenced sample consisted of PBMCs.

The bases read TGTGCCAGCAGTGGACACTTTCCTGGAAACACCATATATTTT. The resulting protein is CASSGHFPGNTIYF. Recombination linked TRBV28 to TRBJ1-3; TRBD1 is possibly the D segment (5 matching bases). The CDR3 starts with the cysteine, ends with the phenylalanine, and has 14 residues. The DNA shown is the 42-base CDR3, in frame from base 1. Cut back by 5 bases and 2 bases, the V and J ends lie 10 bases apart. CDR1 and CDR2 are read off the germline V gene as MDHEN and SYDVKM.